The source of this T cell receptor beta chain is a study of blood T cells in healthy people across ages. General study points: Estimates drawn from one million T cells were deemed to understate diversity.

In regard to this clonotype: The antigen remains undetermined.

V gave up 3 bases and J gave up 8 bases; unmatched junction bases: 7. Germline CDR1 is SGHKS and CDR2 is YYEKEE (reference sequence). This CDR3 region has 16 residues. Using a J-beta primer mix together with a sample-barcoded 5' primer, a second PCR was run for about 6 to 12 cycles. TCRdb reanalysed the 5' RACE reads using MiXCR and keeps one entry per CDR3 protein. The data show more than 650,000 distinct CDR3 sequences, 25% to 30% seen once. These data also formed part of another study, on T cells of mothers and their children.

The TCR originated in a boy between 10 and 17 years old in good health. Sequencing was carried out using blood. The chain recombines TRBV5-5 with TRBJ2-2; 13 bases align to TRBD2. Here the CDR3 reads CASSWGLAGMTGELFF. DNA for the CDR3: TGTGCCAGCAGCTGGGGACTAGCGGGGATGACGGGGGAGCTGTTTTTT.